What follows are 14 T cell receptor beta chains derived from one specimen sequenced in a study of control samples from healthy donors and cancer patients. Profiling relied on immunoSEQ multiplex PCR, and the TCRdb table lists in-frame clones only, not all of them. The data hold roughly 130,000 clones, with about 95% observed a single time. The source material was blood. Every receptor here comes from a man aged 30 to 45 in good health.

This chain connects TRBV27 to TRBJ2-5, with D perhaps matching TRBD1 (5 bases). Trimming removed 5 bases from V and 1 base from J, with 5 bases in between. CDR1 MNHEY and CDR2 SMNVEV come from the germline V gene (reference sequence). CDR3 length: 12 amino acids. The CDR3 is CASSRGQETQYF. The CDR3 region has the DNA TGTGCCAGCAGTAGGGGCCAAGAGACCCAGTACTTC.

The rearrangement joins TRBV2 to TRBJ1-5; D not resolved. The CDR3 contains 16 residues. Trimming removed 1 base at V and 3 bases at J, with 13 bases between. Germline assignment: CDR1 SNHLY and CDR2 FYNNEI. CDR3 region: CASSEDEAVINQPQHF. The CDR3 bases are TGTGCCAGCAGTGAAGATGAGGCCGTTATCAATCAGCCCCAGCATTTT.

The CDR3 DNA follows: TGCGCCAGCAGCTTGATGGGGGAAGCTTTCTTT. This gives the protein CASSLMGEAFF. This chain uses TRBV5-1 with TRBJ1-1; unclear D gene. V lost 1 base to trimming and J lost 8 bases, with 6 bases between them. Germline loops: CDR1 SGHRS, CDR2 YFSETQ. The CDR3 covers 11 residues.

A single count supports this clone. The V gene is TRBV4-1, the J gene TRBJ2-2, with D tentatively TRBD1 (6 bases). This CDR3 is 16 amino acids long. Looked up from germline, CDR1 is MGHRA and CDR2 is YSYEKL. Trimming cost V 4 bases and J 4 bases, with 16 bases left between them. Here the CDR3 reads CASSPRGTGLTGELFF. The CDR3, as DNA: TGCGCCAGCAGCCCCCGGGGAACAGGGCTCACCGGGGAGCTGTTTTTT.

The chain has TRBV30 and TRBJ2-1; 8 bases are shared with TRBD1. From germline, CDR1 is GTSNPN and CDR2 SVGIG (reference sequence). V lost 2 bases, J lost 8 bases, and 5 bases stayed unmatched. The CDR3 spans 13 residues. The CDR3 loop reads CAWSSTGGHEQFF. The CDR3 DNA follows: TGTGCCTGGAGTTCCACAGGGGGTCATGAGCAGTTCTTC.

V usage is TRBV6-1 and J usage is TRBJ1-5; no clear D. Trimming removed 1 base from V and 5 bases from J, with 6 bases in between. From germline, CDR1 is MNHNS and CDR2 SASEGT. The CDR3 spans 13 residues. The CDR3 bases are TGTGCCAGCAGTGAAGGGGTTTATCAGCCCCAGCATTTT. Translated, it gives CASSEGVYQPQHF.

The chain employs TRBV6-2 or TRBV6-3 and TRBJ1-2, with 8 positions matching TRBD1. V lost 2 bases to trimming and J lost 12 bases; unmatched junction nucleotides: 5. CDR1 and CDR2 from the germline V gene are MNHEY and SVGEGT. This CDR3 is built from 12 residues. The CDR3 coding sequence is TGTGCCAGCAGTTACGGACAGGGTGGAGACACCTTC. This sequence encodes CASSYGQGGDTF.

The chain recombines TRBV27 with TRBJ2-1; 8 bases are a match to TRBD1. The germline CDR1 and CDR2 sequences are MNHEY and SMNVEV (reference sequence). The CDR3 totals 15 residues. V shed 4 bases and J 1 base; nucleotides not matched to a gene: 3. CDR3 DNA sequence: TGTGCCAGCAGTTACCAGGGGGCTTCCTACAATGAGCAGTTCTTC. It translates to CASSYQGASYNEQFF.

The rearrangement uses TRBV29-1 and TRBJ1-1; no clear D. Germline V gives CDR1 SQVTM, CDR2 ANQGSEA. The CDR3 runs 11 residues. V was clipped by 7 bases and J by 1 base, with 7 bases between them. The CDR3 loop reads CSAPENTEAFF. CDR3 DNA: TGCAGCGCCCCTGAGAACACTGAAGCTTTCTTT.

The chain couples TRBV5-1 to TRBJ2-5; perhaps D is TRBD1 or TRBD2 (6 bases each). V lost 0 bases, J lost 5 bases, and 11 bases lay in between. The CDR3 covers 14 residues. Per germline, CDR1 SGHRS and CDR2 YFSETQ. CDR3 bases: TGCGCCAGCAGCTTGGAGGGGGGCCTGGAGACCCAGTACTTC. As protein: CASSLEGGLETQYF.

The CDR3 bases are TGTGCCAGCAGCTTTAGCAGGACTAACTATGGCTACACCTTC. Protein product: CASSFSRTNYGYTF. The chain joins TRBV11-2 to TRBJ1-2, with D hard to call. The germline V gene encodes CDR1 SGHAT and CDR2 FQNNGV. The CDR3 loop spans 14 amino acids. V shed 3 bases and J shed 0 bases, with 8 bases lying between them.

The CDR3: CASGLAGRDGLNTEAFF. In nucleotides, the CDR3 is TGTGCTAGTGGTTTGGCAGGCCGGGACGGCTTGAACACTGAAGCTTTCTTT. The chain couples TRBV12-5 to TRBJ1-1; TRBD1 is a possible D gene (5 bases). Trimming cost V 1 base and J 0 bases, with 15 bases left between them. This CDR3 is 17 amino acids long. Per the germline V gene, CDR1 is LGHNT and CDR2 is FRNRAP.

This clone was observed a few times. One end of the junction varies from germline; a read error may be responsible. CDR3 bases: TGTGCTAGCAGTTGGACCGAAGGTTACGAGCAGTACTTC. As protein: CASSWTEGYEQYF. This chain connects TRBV7-7 to TRBJ2-7; the D is unclear. CDR1 and CDR2 (germline): SSHAT, FNYEAQ (reference sequence). CDR3 length equals 13 residues.

The chain employs TRBV30 and TRBJ1-6, with D perhaps matching TRBD1 (5 bases). The CDR3 is 12 amino acids. V was pared by 5 bases and J by 9 bases, with 11 bases between. The germline V gene encodes CDR1 GTSNPN and CDR2 SVGIG (reference sequence). The CDR3 region is CAWHGGISPLHF. CDR3 coding DNA: TGTGCCTGGCATGGGGGGATTTCACCCCTCCACTTT.